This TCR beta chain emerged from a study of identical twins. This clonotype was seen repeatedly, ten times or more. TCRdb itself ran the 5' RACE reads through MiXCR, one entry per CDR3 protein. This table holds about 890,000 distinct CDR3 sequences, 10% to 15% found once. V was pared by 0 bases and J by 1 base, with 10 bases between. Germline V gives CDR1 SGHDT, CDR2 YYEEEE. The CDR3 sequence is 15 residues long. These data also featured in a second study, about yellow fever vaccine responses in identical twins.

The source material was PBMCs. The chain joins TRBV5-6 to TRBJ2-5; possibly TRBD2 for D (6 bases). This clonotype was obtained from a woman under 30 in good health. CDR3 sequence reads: CASSLVAGIQETQYF. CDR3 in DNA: TGTGCCAGCAGCTTGGTCGCGGGGATCCAAGAGACCCAGTACTTC.